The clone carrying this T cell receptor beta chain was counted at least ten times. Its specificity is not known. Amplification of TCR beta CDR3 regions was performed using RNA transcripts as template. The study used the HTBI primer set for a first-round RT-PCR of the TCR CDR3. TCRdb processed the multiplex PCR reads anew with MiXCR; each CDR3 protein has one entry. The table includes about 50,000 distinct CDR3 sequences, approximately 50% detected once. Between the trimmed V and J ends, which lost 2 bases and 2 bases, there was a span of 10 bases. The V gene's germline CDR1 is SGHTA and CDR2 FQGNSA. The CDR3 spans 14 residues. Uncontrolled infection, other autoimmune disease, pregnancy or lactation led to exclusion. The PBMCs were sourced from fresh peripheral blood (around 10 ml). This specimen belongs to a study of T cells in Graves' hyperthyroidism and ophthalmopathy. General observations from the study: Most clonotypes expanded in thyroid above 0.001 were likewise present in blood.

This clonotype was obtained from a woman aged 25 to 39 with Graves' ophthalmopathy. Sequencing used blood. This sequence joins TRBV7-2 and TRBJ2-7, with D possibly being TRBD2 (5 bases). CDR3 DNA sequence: TGTGCCAGCAGCTTATGGGCGGGTACCTACGAGCAGTACTTC. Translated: CASSLWAGTYEQYF. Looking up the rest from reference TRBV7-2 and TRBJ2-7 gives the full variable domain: GAGVSQSPSNKVTEKGKDVELRCDPISGHTALYWYRQSLGQGLEFLIYFQGNSAPDKSGLPSDRFSAERTGGSVSTLTIQRTQQEDSAVYLCASSLWAGTYEQYFGPGTRLTVT.